These 5 T cell receptor beta chains came from one sample sequenced in a study of read filtering for tumor transcriptome and immune sequencing. From roughly 0.4 ug of RNA, a library with molecular barcoded alpha/delta and beta/gamma adaptors was made. Via MiXCR, TCRdb re-called the reads, giving one row per CDR3 protein. The sample gives about 58,000 distinct CDR3 sequences, about 12% of which show up once; more than 15% is in the top ten. What was sequenced was a population of CD138-negative cells sorted from bone marrow. The receptors originated from a donor aged 40 or over with multiple myeloma.

This clonotype showed up many times. The gene calls are TRBV7-3 and TRBJ2-2; 7 bases fit TRBD1. This CDR3 comprises 16 residues. Germline CDR1 and CDR2: SGHTA and FQGTGA. Trimming at V came to 0 bases and at J to 6 bases, leaving 7 bases not matched to a gene. CDR3 in amino acids: CASSLTGAGGSGELFF. CDR3 DNA: TGTGCCAGCAGCTTAACGGGCGCAGGGGGTTCCGGGGAGCTGTTTTTT.

This sequence joins TRBV6-2 or TRBV6-3 and TRBJ2-3; D unresolved. CDR1 and CDR2 (germline): MNHEY, SVGEGT. The CDR3 is 14 residues long. V lost 3 bases and J 2 bases, leaving 9 bases between the germline ends. The CDR3: CASSYTGFTDTQYF. CDR3 nucleotides: TGTGCCAGCAGTTATACTGGGTTCACAGATACGCAGTATTTT.

This clonotype was recorded at least ten times. The CDR3 loop is CASSLWDTGGQETQYF. The CDR3 nucleotides are TGCGCCAGCAGCTTGTGGGACACTGGAGGCCAAGAGACCCAGTACTTC. The V gene is TRBV5-1, the J gene TRBJ2-5, with D perhaps matching TRBD1 (6 bases). Germline CDR1 reads SGHRS; CDR2 reads YFSETQ. The CDR3 extends over 16 amino acids. The ends were cut back, 1 base at V and 1 base at J, with 14 bases in the middle.

At least ten counts were recorded for this clonotype. The chain employs TRBV7-2 and TRBJ2-2; D unresolved. V lost 0 bases, J lost 4 bases, and 9 bases lay in between. Germline V gene sequence: CDR1 SGHTA, CDR2 FQGNSA. This CDR3 is 15 amino acids long. In nucleotides, the CDR3 is TGTGCCAGCAGCTTAGCTCTATCGGGCACCGGGGAGCTGTTTTTT. It codes for CASSLALSGTGELFF.

This clonotype was detected ten times or more. V and J are TRBV5-1 and TRBJ2-7; a weak D match, TRBD1 (7 bases). The CDR3 sequence is 14 residues long. Germline CDR1 is SGHRS and CDR2 is YFSETQ. Trimming took off 4 bases at V and 11 bases at J, with 22 bases between the two ends. The CDR3 DNA follows: TGCGCCAGCAGCCTCGACAGGGACTCCACTGGCAAGTACTTC. Protein product: CASSLDRDSTGKYF.